This T cell receptor (beta chain) was identified during a study of spatial heterogeneity in lung cancer. Study observations and caveats: There were more appearances of ubiquitous expanded tumor TCRs in blood at resection than at follow-up.

Time point specified: sample taken at primary tumor resection. No cells were sorted before sequencing. The whole RNA sequenced was extracted from tumor, nontumor lung or frozen PBMC. There were 65 or so donors, all of them untreated patients with early-stage non-small cell lung cancer. CDR3 length: 16 residues. Trimming removed 4 bases at V and 6 bases at J, with 16 bases between. The germline CDR1 and CDR2 sequences are MNHNY and SVGAGI (reference sequence). There are a few counts of this clonotype. The target antigen is unknown. MiXCR, run by TCRdb on the 5' RACE reads, gives a single entry per CDR3 protein. This table holds under 75,000 distinct CDR3 sequences, more than 7% found once.

J is TRBJ1-6 and V is TRBV6-6; D may be TRBD1 (5 bases). The material sequenced was PBMCs, taken at surgery. The receptor was isolated from a female donor with early-stage non-small cell lung cancer. The DNA for the CDR3 is TGTGCCAGCAGTTCACCCCTCCGGGACGGTAATTCACCCCTCCACTTT. Encoded protein: CASSSPLRDGNSPLHF.